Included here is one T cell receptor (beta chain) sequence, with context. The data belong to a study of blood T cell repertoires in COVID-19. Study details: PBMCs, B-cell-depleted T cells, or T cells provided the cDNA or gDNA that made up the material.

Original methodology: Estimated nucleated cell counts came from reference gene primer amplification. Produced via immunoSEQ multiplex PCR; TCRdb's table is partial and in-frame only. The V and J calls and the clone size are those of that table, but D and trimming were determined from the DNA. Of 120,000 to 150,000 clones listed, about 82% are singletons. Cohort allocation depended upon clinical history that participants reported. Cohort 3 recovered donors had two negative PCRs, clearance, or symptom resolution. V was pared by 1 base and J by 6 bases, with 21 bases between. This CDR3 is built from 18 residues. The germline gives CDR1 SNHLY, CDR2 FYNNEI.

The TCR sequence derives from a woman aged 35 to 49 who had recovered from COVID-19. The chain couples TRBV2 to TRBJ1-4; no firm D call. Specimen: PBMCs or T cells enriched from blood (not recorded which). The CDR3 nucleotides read TGTGCCAGCAGTGAAGTAGAAGGCATCCCTGGGAGATATGAAAAACTGTTTTTT. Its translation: CASSEVEGIPGRYEKLFF.